This T cell receptor (beta chain) was identified during a study of Ad26.COV2.S vaccination and SARS-CoV-2 variants. Turning to this clone: Antigen unknown.

The data were produced by immunoSEQ multiplex PCR, yet TCRdb's version contains in-frame clones alone and is incomplete. The sample has roughly 680,000 clones, about 89% seen once. Germline V gives CDR1 SGHNT, CDR2 YENEEA. V lost 0 bases and J lost 4; bases outside the gene matches: 5. This CDR3 contains 15 residues. Study-level results: The breadth of spike-specific CD8+ and CD4+ T cell responses after vaccination was reportedly substantial.

As for treatment: over 15 received Ad26.COV2.S at low or high dose, single or two shots; about 5 received placebo; per-sample allocation not given. Samples came from day 63 after the first vaccine or placebo injection. The TCR originated in a person aged 18-65 years who received the Ad26.COV2.S COVID-19 vaccine or a placebo. The chain has TRBV11-3 and TRBJ1-1; 7 bases match TRBD1. Sequencing used peripheral blood, obtained in a trial of Ad26.COV2.S vaccine versus placebo. CDR3 in amino acids: CASSLDGTAGTEAFF. As DNA, the CDR3 is TGTGCCAGCAGCTTAGATGGGACAGCCGGCACTGAAGCTTTCTTT.